One sample yielded the 29 T cell receptor beta chains listed below, sequenced in a study of blood T cell repertoires in COVID-19. Generated by immunoSEQ multiplex PCR, the TCRdb table keeps only in-frame clones and is missing some. The sample carries roughly 330,000 clones, approximately 88% recorded once. Sequencing input: peripheral blood. The origin of the receptors is a man under 40 with COVID-19, enrolled during active disease.

This sequence joins TRBV18 and TRBJ1-2, with D maybe TRBD1 (5 bases). Germline loops: CDR1 KGHSH, CDR2 LQKENI. The CDR3 spans 16 residues. Trimming stripped 6 bases from V and 0 bases from J, with 17 bases between. CDR3: CASSRGETATNYGYTF. CDR3 nucleotides: TGTGCCAGCTCCAGAGGAGAGACAGCCACTAACTATGGCTACACCTTC.

The chain combines TRBV7-3 with TRBJ2-7, with D maybe TRBD2 (6 bases). The CDR3 runs to 15 residues. Germline CDR1 reads SGHTA; CDR2 reads FQGTGA. The V and J ends lost 2 bases and 4 bases respectively, with 15 bases between them. The CDR3 reads CASSLGGSPMYEQYF. The CDR3 coding sequence is TGTGCCAGCAGCTTAGGGGGGTCACCCATGTACGAGCAGTACTTC.

The chain uses TRBV7-8 and TRBJ1-5, with 7 positions matching TRBD1. J was trimmed by 2 bases and V by 5 bases; bases with no gene match: 6. Germline CDR1 SGHVS, CDR2 FQNEAQ. The length of the CDR3 is 15 residues. The DNA of the CDR3 is TGTGCCAGCAGCCCCGGGACAGTCCGCAATCAGCCCCAGCATTTT. This encodes CASSPGTVRNQPQHF.

The gene calls are TRBV5-1 and TRBJ1-2; the match to TRBD1 covers 8 bases. Unmatched junction bases numbered 9, after V lost 0 bases and J lost 8 bases. Germline-derived CDR1 and CDR2 are SGHRS and YFSETQ. This CDR3 is 15 amino acids long. The chain's CDR3 is CASSLGELRGRGYTF. The CDR3 DNA sequence: TGCGCCAGCAGCTTGGGTGAACTCAGGGGGCGAGGCTACACCTTC.

V usage is TRBV24-1 and J usage is TRBJ1-5; D not certain. The CDR3 is 14 residues long. Germline lookup yields CDR1 KGHDR and CDR2 SFDVKD. V lost 3 bases and J lost 4, with 9 bases in between. This chain's CDR3 is CATSDPGTNQPQHF. CDR3 nucleotide sequence: TGTGCCACCAGTGATCCAGGAACAAATCAGCCCCAGCATTTT.

About this clone itself: Being one base from a much bigger clone, this may be a read error. This chain connects TRBV7-8 to TRBJ1-1, with a possible D match to TRBD1 (6 bases). Germline CDR1 reads SGHVS; CDR2 reads FQNEAQ. Between the trimmed V and J ends, which lost 4 bases and 1 base, there was a span of 7 bases. The CDR3 totals 13 residues. CDR3 region: CASSSQGNTEAFF. DNA of the CDR3: TGTGCCAGCAGCTCACAGGGGAACACTGAAGCTTTCTTT.

V usage is TRBV12-3 or TRBV12-4 and J usage is TRBJ2-1; D remains unclear. This CDR3 comprises 12 residues. The ends were cut back, 7 bases at V and 3 bases at J, with 7 bases in the middle. This chain's CDR3 is CASTPNYNEQFF. The CDR3 DNA reads TGTGCCAGCACCCCCAACTACAATGAGCAGTTCTTC.

The chain employs TRBV4-1 and TRBJ2-1; 7 bases line up with TRBD1. Germline assignment: CDR1 MGHRA and CDR2 YSYEKL. The CDR3 is 17 amino acids. The V gene end was trimmed by 0 bases and the J gene end by 4 bases; junction bases not matched to a gene: 9. As DNA, the CDR3 is TGCGCCAGCAGCCAAGATCCCGGGACAGAGCTATACAATGAGCAGTTCTTC. Its protein product is CASSQDPGTELYNEQFF.

The chain recombines TRBV6-2 or TRBV6-3 with TRBJ2-4, with 10 bases that match TRBD1. The CDR3 runs to 19 residues. After removal of 6 bases from V and 2 bases from J, the junction contained 16 bases not matched to a gene. Germline V gene sequence: CDR1 MNHEY, CDR2 SVGEGT. CDR3 coding DNA: TGTGCCAGCAGCCCGCTTTATTGGGGGACAGGGGACACCAAAAACATTCAGTACTTC. Its translation is CASSPLYWGTGDTKNIQYF.

The chain links TRBV6-5 to TRBJ2-2, with D unclear. The V end was cut by 3 bases, the J end by 4 bases, with 15 bases between. CDR1 and CDR2 (germline): MNHEY, SVGAGI. The CDR3 is 16 amino acids. This CDR3 is CASSYSVGLVTGELFF. The CDR3 DNA sequence: TGTGCCAGCAGTTATTCTGTCGGGTTAGTCACCGGGGAGCTGTTTTTT.

The chain couples TRBV24-1 to TRBJ2-2; 9 bases are a match to TRBD1. CDR3 length equals 16 residues. The V gene's germline CDR1 is KGHDR and CDR2 SFDVKD. Trimming at V came to 4 bases and at J to 2 bases, leaving 4 bases not matched to a gene. The CDR3 here is CATSDKGQGNTGELFF. Here the CDR3 DNA reads TGTGCCACCAGTGACAAGGGACAGGGAAACACCGGGGAGCTGTTTTTT.

The CDR3 bases are TGCAGCGTTGAAGAAGGGGTCGGAACTTCCTACAATGAGCAGTTCTTC. This translates into CSVEEGVGTSYNEQFF. The chain has TRBV29-1 and TRBJ2-1; maybe TRBD1 (5 bases). V was cut by 0 bases and J by 1 base, with 13 bases left in between. The CDR3 extends over 16 amino acids. Germline CDR1 and CDR2: SQVTM and ANQGSEA.

The chain is built from TRBV7-2 and TRBJ1-2; TRBD1 is a possible D gene (5 bases). The ends were cut back, 0 bases at V and 7 bases at J, with 9 bases in the middle. This CDR3 spans 13 amino acids. The V gene's germline CDR1 is SGHTA and CDR2 FQGNSA. CDR3 DNA: TGTGCCAGCAGCTTAGCCAGGGAAGGTGGCTACACCTTC. It codes for CASSLAREGGYTF.

The chain combines TRBV5-1 with TRBJ2-1; no clear D. Trimming took off 0 bases at V and 6 bases at J, with 7 bases between the two ends. This CDR3 comprises 13 residues. CDR1 and CDR2 (germline): SGHRS, YFSETQ. The CDR3 protein is CASSLDWSNEQFF. Written as DNA, the CDR3 is TGCGCCAGCAGCTTGGATTGGAGCAATGAGCAGTTCTTC.

The gene calls are TRBV6-6 and TRBJ2-5; 7 positions match TRBD2. The CDR3 runs 14 residues. Per the germline V gene, CDR1 is MNHNY and CDR2 is SVGAGI (reference sequence). Trimming cost V 6 bases and J 7 bases; bases outside gene matches: 11. CDR3 DNA: TGTGCCAGCAGCCCGGGACTACCTGGGGGGACCCAGTACTTC. Its translation is CASSPGLPGGTQYF.

About this clone itself: Other DNA sequences of this sample code for an identical CDR3. The chain combines TRBV6-5 with TRBJ2-1; 7 bases agree with TRBD2. The germline gives CDR1 MNHEY, CDR2 SVGAGI. Trimming cost V 0 bases and J 4 bases; bases outside gene matches: 3. The CDR3 is 15 residues long. The CDR3 coding sequence is TGTGCCAGCAGTTACTCGGGAGGGTATTACAATGAGCAGTTCTTC. It translates to CASSYSGGYYNEQFF.

The chain links TRBV30 to TRBJ1-6, with 10 bases that match TRBD1. The CDR3 has 13 residues. Germline lookup yields CDR1 GTSNPN and CDR2 SVGIG (reference sequence). V was clipped by 1 base and J by 10 bases; unmatched bases: 1. DNA of the CDR3: TGTGCCTGGAGTGGGACAGGGGGATCACCCCTCCACTTT. It is translated as CAWSGTGGSPLHF.

The chain combines TRBV27 with TRBJ1-2, with TRBD1 matching 8 bases. In germline, CDR1 is MNHEY, CDR2 SMNVEV (reference sequence). With V trimmed by 4 bases and J by 5 bases, 9 bases remained unmatched. This CDR3 spans 15 amino acids. The CDR3 DNA sequence: TGTGCCAGCAGTTCCGGACAGGGCGCGGTTTATGGCTACACCTTC. Its translation: CASSSGQGAVYGYTF.

Only a few counts were recorded for this clone. The chain combines TRBV28 with TRBJ2-6; 7 positions agree with TRBD1. The V and J ends lost 3 bases and 0 bases, in that order; junction bases with no gene match: 2. Germline loops: CDR1 MDHEN, CDR2 SYDVKM. CDR3 size: 16 residues. The CDR3 bases are TGTGCCAGCAGTTTGGGACAGCTCTCTGGGGCCAACGTCCTGACTTTC. Its translation is CASSLGQLSGANVLTF.

Written as DNA, the CDR3 is TGTGCCAGCAGTAAGCAGGCGAAATATGGCTACACCTTC. Residues: CASSKQAKYGYTF. This chain connects TRBV2 to TRBJ1-2; D is undetermined. The germline CDR1 and CDR2 sequences are SNHLY and FYNNEI. This CDR3 has 13 residues. V gave up 5 bases and J gave up 5 bases, with 12 bases separating them.

Concerning this clone: This specimen includes other DNA sequences encoding the same CDR3. The chain has TRBV5-1 and TRBJ2-1; TRBD1 matches at 8 bases. The V gene's germline CDR1 is SGHRS and CDR2 YFSETQ. V dropped 2 bases and J dropped 4; count of bases not matched to a gene: 5. The CDR3 consists of 15 residues. CDR3 sequence reads: CASSFGGQGYNEQFF. The CDR3 coding sequence is TGCGCCAGCAGCTTCGGAGGACAGGGATACAATGAGCAGTTCTTC.

CDR3: CATSSAHRDLSNYGYTF. The CDR3 DNA sequence: TGTGCCACCAGCAGCGCTCATAGGGACTTATCTAACTATGGCTACACCTTC. V usage is TRBV15 and J usage is TRBJ1-2; TRBD1 is a possible D gene (5 bases). The CDR3 contains 17 residues. CDR1 is LNHNV and CDR2 is YYDKDF in the germline V gene (reference sequence). Trimming left V 3 bases short and J 0 bases short, with 17 bases between.

Comments on this clone: It may be a read error: a sequence one base away is much more abundant. V is TRBV7-9 and J is TRBJ1-2; D gene ambiguous. Germline V gene lookup returns CDR1 SEHNR and CDR2 FQNEAQ (reference sequence). The V gene lost 0 bases and the J gene lost 1 base, with 3 bases spanning the gap. The CDR3 length is 13 residues. The CDR3 DNA reads as TGTGCCAGCAGCTTAGCACATAACTATGGCTACACCTTC. Its protein product is CASSLAHNYGYTF.

V and J are TRBV11-2 and TRBJ2-3; D unresolved. The CDR3 runs to 11 residues. The germline CDR1 and CDR2 sequences are SGHAT and FQNNGV. Trimming left V 5 bases short and J 8 bases short, with 8 bases between. CDR3 sequence reads: CASSQPGTQYF. The DNA of the CDR3 is TGTGCCAGCAGCCAGCCGGGTACGCAGTATTTT.

The chain joins TRBV30 to TRBJ2-1; maybe TRBD1 (5 bases). Germline V gives CDR1 GTSNPN, CDR2 SVGIG (reference sequence). V lost 4 bases to trimming and J lost 7 bases, with 23 bases between them. This CDR3 spans 16 amino acids. CDR3 sequence reads: CAWIGFDSRSWNEQFF. The DNA for the CDR3 is TGTGCCTGGATAGGCTTCGACAGTCGTTCGTGGAATGAGCAGTTCTTC.

The chain has TRBV12-5 and TRBJ2-3; 9 bases align to TRBD1. Per germline, CDR1 LGHNT and CDR2 FRNRAP. The CDR3 extends over 14 amino acids. J lost 1 base, V lost 6 bases, and 2 bases had no gene match. The CDR3 region has the DNA TGTGCTAGTGGCGGACAGGGGCGCACAGATACGCAGTATTTT. Protein sequence: CASGGQGRTDTQYF.

This chain connects TRBV4-1 to TRBJ1-1; D remains unclear. Germline values: CDR1 MGHRA, CDR2 YSYEKL. There are 14 residues in the CDR3. V gave up 3 bases and J gave up 5 bases, with 13 bases separating them. CDR3 in DNA: TGCGCCAGCAGCCAGATGACGAGAGGGACTGAAGCTTTCTTT. Residues: CASSQMTRGTEAFF.

This clone occurred a few times. The rearrangement uses TRBV25-1 and TRBJ1-1; TRBD1 matches at 8 bases. This CDR3 is 17 amino acids long. Germline CDR1 MGHDK, CDR2 SYGVNS. Trimming removed 0 bases from V and 4 bases from J; junction bases left unmatched: 10. The CDR3 here is CASSEYGRGQLATEAFF. CDR3 nucleotides: TGTGCCAGCAGTGAATATGGCAGGGGGCAGTTGGCCACTGAAGCTTTCTTT. Looking up the rest from reference TRBV25-1 and TRBJ1-1 gives the full variable domain: EADIYQTPRYLVIGTGKKITLECSQTMGHDKMYWYQQDPGMELHLIHYSYGVNSTEKGDLSSESTVSRIRTEHFPLTLESARPSHTSQYLCASSEYGRGQLATEAFFGQGTRLTVV.

V and J are TRBV3-1 (or the pseudogene TRBV3-2) and TRBJ1-4; 11 bases map to TRBD1. Trimming cost V 4 bases and J 7 bases; bases outside gene matches: 17. CDR1 and CDR2 (germline): LGHDT, YNNKEL (reference sequence). The CDR3 spans 19 residues. The CDR3, as DNA: TGTGCCAGCAGCCCAAGATTCGGGGACAGGGGGGTTCGCGGTGAAAAACTGTTTTTT. Translated: CASSPRFGDRGVRGEKLFF.